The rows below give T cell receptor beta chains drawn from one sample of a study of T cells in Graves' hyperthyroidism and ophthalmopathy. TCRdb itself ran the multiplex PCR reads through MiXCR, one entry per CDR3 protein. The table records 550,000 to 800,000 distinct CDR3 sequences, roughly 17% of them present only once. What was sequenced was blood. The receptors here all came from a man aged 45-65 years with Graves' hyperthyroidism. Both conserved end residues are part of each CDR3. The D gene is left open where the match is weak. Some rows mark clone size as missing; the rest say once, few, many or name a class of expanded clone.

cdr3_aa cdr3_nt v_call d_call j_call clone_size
CASSLRQPVNYEQFF TGTGCCAGCAGTTTAAGGCAACCTGTTAATTATGAGCAGTTCTTC TRBV28 . TRBJ2-1 few
CSANDRGANTGELFF TGCAGTGCCAACGACAGGGGGGCGAACACCGGGGAGCTGTTTTTT TRBV20-1 TRBD1 TRBJ2-2 .
CASSFGTGALLFF TGTGCCAGCAGCTTTGGGACAGGGGCCCTGCTGTTTTTT TRBV5-6 TRBD1 TRBJ2-2 .
CASSLRPEAFF TGTGCCAGCAGTCTGAGACCTGAAGCTTTCTTT TRBV7-3 . TRBJ1-1 few
CATRTARDRAGEQYF TGTGCCACCAGAACCGCCCGGGACAGGGCGGGGGAGCAGTACTTC TRBV15 TRBD1 TRBJ2-7 many
CASSPTAETDTRYF TGTGCCAGCAGCCCTACCGCGGAGACAGATACGCGGTATTTT TRBV7-9 . TRBJ2-3 few
CASSMTGGAEAFF TGTGCCAGCAGCATGACAGGGGGAGCTGAAGCTTTCTTT TRBV7-9 TRBD1 TRBJ1-1 many
CASGGSLNTEAFF TGTGCCAGCGGGGGCAGCTTGAACACTGAAGCTTTCTTT TRBV12-3/TRBV12-4 . TRBJ1-1 many
CASSSLAGGPHEQFF TGTGCCAGCAGCTCCTTAGCGGGAGGGCCTCATGAGCAGTTCTTC TRBV11-2 TRBD2 TRBJ2-1 many
CASSQGSGANTGELFF TGCGCCAGCAGCCAAGGTTCGGGAGCAAACACCGGGGAGCTGTTTTTT TRBV4-1 . TRBJ2-2 .
CASSRGLAGGEDTQYF TGTGCCAGCAGCCGAGGACTAGCGGGAGGGGAAGATACGCAGTATTTT TRBV3-1 TRBD2 TRBJ2-3 .
CASSTERVTYNEQFF TGTGCCAGTAGTACCGAGCGGGTTACCTACAATGAGCAGTTCTTC TRBV19 . TRBJ2-1 few
CASSFSAGDQPQHF TGTGCCAGCAGCTTCAGCGCGGGGGATCAGCCCCAGCATTTT TRBV7-9 . TRBJ1-5 .
CASSLRTGLYEQYF TGCGCCAGCAGCTTGAGGACAGGACTATACGAGCAGTACTTC TRBV5-1 . TRBJ2-7 .
CSARTPGLGNEQFF TGCAGTGCTAGAACACCGGGACTAGGGAATGAGCAGTTCTTC TRBV20-1 TRBD2 TRBJ2-1 few
CASSVRSTGELFF TGTGCCAGCAGTGTTAGGAGCACCGGGGAGCTGTTTTTT TRBV2 . TRBJ2-2 .
CSATGLRETQYF TGCAGTGCTACGGGACTCAGGGAGACCCAGTACTTC TRBV20-1 . TRBJ2-5 many
CASSIVGGSVSSYNEQFF TGTGCCAGTAGTATAGTGGGGGGGAGCGTTTCCTCCTACAATGAGCAGTTCTTC TRBV19 TRBD2 TRBJ2-1 many
CSARFLLGSEQFF TGCAGTGCTAGGTTCCTCCTAGGTAGTGAGCAGTTCTTC TRBV20-1 . TRBJ2-1 few
CASNIPGLAGDTQYF TGTGCCAGCAATATACCGGGACTAGCGGGAGATACGCAGTATTTT TRBV12-3/TRBV12-4 TRBD2 TRBJ2-3 many
CASSDGTSYEQYF TGTGCCAGCAGTGACGGAACCTCCTACGAGCAGTACTTC TRBV6-1 . TRBJ2-7 many
CASSEGALLQETQYF TGTGCCAGCAGTGAAGGTGCCCTGCTTCAAGAGACCCAGTACTTC TRBV6-1 . TRBJ2-5 many
CASSQQGVNIYGYTF TGCGCCAGCAGCCAACAGGGGGTAAACATCTATGGCTACACCTTC TRBV5-1 TRBD1 TRBJ1-2 .
CASSFGAGVYEQYF TGTGCCAGCAGTTTCGGAGCGGGAGTCTACGAGCAGTACTTC TRBV28 TRBD2 TRBJ2-7 many
CSAFAGNTGELFF TGCAGTGCTTTTGCGGGTAACACCGGGGAGCTGTTTTTT TRBV20-1 . TRBJ2-2 few
CASTGLAGGNQETQYF TGCGCCAGCACCGGCTTAGCGGGAGGGAATCAAGAGACCCAGTACTTC TRBV5-1 TRBD2 TRBJ2-5 .
CASSLGEETQYF TGTGCCAGCAGCTTAGGAGAAGAGACCCAGTACTTC TRBV5-1 . TRBJ2-5 many
CASSLRSGRVRLSTDTQYF TGTGCCAGCAGCCTCCGTAGCGGGAGAGTGCGGTTGAGCACAGATACGCAGTATTTT TRBV7-9 TRBD2 TRBJ2-3 .
CASSIDLANEQFF TGTGCCAGTAGTATAGATCTAGCAAACGAGCAGTTCTTC TRBV19 . TRBJ2-1 few
CASSLVNVRRLDIQYF TGTGCCAGCAGCTTAGTGAATGTGCGTCGTTTGGACATTCAGTACTTC TRBV7-2 . TRBJ2-4 .
CASSVDRGEAFF TGTGCCAGCAGTGTTGACAGGGGAGAAGCTTTCTTT TRBV28 TRBD1 TRBJ1-1 few
CASSSVAGAGANVLTF TGTGCCAGCAGCTCGGTAGCGGGAGCTGGGGCCAACGTCCTGACTTTC TRBV7-2 TRBD2 TRBJ2-6 many
CASSARRGRNQPQHF TGTGCCAGCAGCGCCCGGCGGGGCCGGAATCAGCCCCAGCATTTT TRBV2 . TRBJ1-5 many
CASSSTRAGTLQETQYF TGTGCCAGCAGCTCCACGCGGGCCGGGACATTGCAAGAGACCCAGTACTTC TRBV11-2 . TRBJ2-5 many
CASSARSGANVLTF TGTGCCAGCAGCGCTCGCTCTGGGGCCAACGTCCTGACTTTC TRBV7-9 . TRBJ2-6 .
CASSPSGSRREQFF TGCGCCAGCAGCCCTAGCGGGAGCCGGCGGGAGCAGTTCTTC TRBV5-1 TRBD2 TRBJ2-1 .
CASSYDASGSPYEQYF TGTGCCAGCAGTTACGACGCTAGCGGGAGTCCCTACGAGCAGTACTTC TRBV6-2/TRBV6-3 TRBD2 TRBJ2-7 many
CATAGLAGSDTGELFF TGTGCCACCGCGGGACTAGCGGGATCTGACACCGGGGAGCTGTTTTTT TRBV19 TRBD2 TRBJ2-2 many
CASSNPPTSGSTNGELFF TGTGCCAGTAGTAACCCCCCTACTAGCGGGAGTACAAACGGGGAGCTGTTTTTT TRBV19 TRBD2 TRBJ2-2 many
CASSSRLAGQNEQFF TGTGCCAGCAGTTCAAGACTAGCGGGGCAGAATGAGCAGTTCTTC TRBV7-3 TRBD2 TRBJ2-1 many
CSVEPLVSGGTGTQYF TGCAGCGTTGAACCTTTAGTGAGTGGGGGGACGGGGACCCAGTACTTC TRBV29-1 . TRBJ2-5 .
CASSESLISYNSPLHF TGTGCCAGCAGTGAATCTCTGATCTCCTATAATTCACCCCTCCACTTT TRBV6-1 . TRBJ1-6 many
CASSLFVARAKNIQYF TGCGCCAGCAGCTTGTTCGTCGCCCGAGCCAAAAACATTCAGTACTTC TRBV5-1 . TRBJ2-4 .
CASSLGEGSASDAGELFF TGCGCCAGCAGCCTAGGGGAAGGTTCGGCTAGCGATGCCGGGGAGCTGTTTTTT TRBV4-1 . TRBJ2-2 few
CSARRGRARETQYF TGCAGTGCTAGAAGAGGGAGGGCCAGGGAGACCCAGTACTTC TRBV20-1 TRBD2 TRBJ2-5 .
CASSYTLGQGYEQYF TGTGCCAGCAGTTACACCCTCGGACAGGGCTACGAGCAGTACTTC TRBV6-6 TRBD1 TRBJ2-7 many
CAIPQGENSYEQYF TGTGCCATCCCCCAGGGGGAGAATTCCTACGAGCAGTACTTC TRBV2 TRBD1 TRBJ2-7 many
CASIDRVGTDTQYF TGTGCCAGCATCGACAGGGTTGGCACAGATACGCAGTATTTT TRBV28 TRBD1 TRBJ2-3 .
CASSLWAGGAFF TGTGCCAGCAGTTTATGGGCGGGAGGGGCTTTCTTT TRBV28 . TRBJ1-1 many
CASHGTDLSSYEQYF TGTGCCAGCCACGGGACAGACTTATCGTCCTACGAGCAGTACTTC TRBV2 TRBD1 TRBJ2-7 many
CASSSHLATTNTGELFF TGTGCCAGCAGTTCCCATTTAGCGACAACGAACACCGGGGAGCTGTTTTTT TRBV27 . TRBJ2-2 .
CAISELGQRQDTQYF TGTGCCATCAGTGAGCTGGGACAGAGACAAGATACGCAGTATTTT TRBV10-3 TRBD1 TRBJ2-3 few